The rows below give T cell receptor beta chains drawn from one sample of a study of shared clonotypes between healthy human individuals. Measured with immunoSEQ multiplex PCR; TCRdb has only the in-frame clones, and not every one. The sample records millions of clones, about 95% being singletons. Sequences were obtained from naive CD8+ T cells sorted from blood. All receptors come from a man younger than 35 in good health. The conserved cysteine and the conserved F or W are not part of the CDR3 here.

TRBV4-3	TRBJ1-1	ASSQDEGILTEAF
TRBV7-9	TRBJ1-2	ASSLSNTLWLPLDFGYT
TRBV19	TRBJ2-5	APRGLQETQY
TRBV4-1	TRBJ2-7	ASSHPPMTVGAGEQY
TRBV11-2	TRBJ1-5	ASSLRDSNQPQH
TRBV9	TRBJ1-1	ASSPSRGTEAF
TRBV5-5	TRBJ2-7	ASSLRDRGDEQY
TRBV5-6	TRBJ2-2	ASSFIGDTGELF
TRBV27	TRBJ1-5	ASRMTGSNQPQH
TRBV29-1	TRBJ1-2	SVPGLGGYT
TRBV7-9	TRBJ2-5	ASVRDYLQETQY
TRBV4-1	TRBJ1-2	ASGRGLGDYGYT
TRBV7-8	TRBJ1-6	ASSKVGEGFNSPLH
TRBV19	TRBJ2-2	ASSASLFAGELF
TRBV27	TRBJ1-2	ASSLLGTGRYGYT
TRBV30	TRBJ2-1	AWRGNNNEQF
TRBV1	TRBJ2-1	TSSHMVAGGPCNEQF
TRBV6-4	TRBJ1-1	ASSDSPGQGAFSTEAF
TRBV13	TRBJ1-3	ASSLEPADSGNTIY
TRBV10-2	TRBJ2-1	ASSESGGWTSSGNEQF
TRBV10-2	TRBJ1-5	ASSEGGVRPQH
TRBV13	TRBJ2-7	ASSLLAYEQY
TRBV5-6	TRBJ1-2	ASSLGLGTVYGYT
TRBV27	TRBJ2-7	ASNLWGPSYEQY
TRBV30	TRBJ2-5	AWTPNHWAEETQY
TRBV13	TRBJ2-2	ASSLGVTGELF
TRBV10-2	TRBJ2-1	ASSEMVRESYNEQF
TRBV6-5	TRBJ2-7	ASNPTIESSYEQY
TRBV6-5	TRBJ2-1	ASSYGGSYNEQF